This TCR beta chain originates from a study of CD8+CD57+ T cells in acquired aplastic anemia. This clonotype was observed a single time. Profiling of TCR beta VDJ combinations and CDR3 sequences used genomic DNA as template. TCRdb re-called the reads with MiXCR, one entry per CDR3 protein. The table includes roughly 200,000 distinct CDR3 sequences, nearly 65% detected once. Patients picked for sequencing had shown CD8+CD57+ cell expansion detected by flow cytometry. The sequenced sample consisted of sorted CD4+, CD8+, or CD8+CD57+ T cells (not recorded which) from PBMCs. The sequence was obtained from a human donor with aplastic anemia.

The DNA of the CDR3 is TGTGCCACCAGTGATTGGACAGGGGGCGAGACCTTC. Translating it yields CATSDWTGGETF. The chain combines TRBV24-1 with TRBJ1-2; 11 bases fit TRBD1. V was pared by 2 bases and J by 14 bases, with 3 bases of the junction left unmatched. Germline lookup yields CDR1 KGHDR and CDR2 SFDVKD. This CDR3 is 12 amino acids long.